The TCR beta chain described here comes from a study of cytomegalovirus exposure and HLA in healthy donors (dated by TCRdb to the late 2010s). For context, the study as a whole: An earlier analysis of roughly 570 of the donors reported 276 Gb of sequence data and 117 million unique TCR beta sequences obtained from approximately 180 million T cells. Roughly 300 gigabases of sequencing data and 75 million to 85 million unique TCR sequences made up an early release that covered 500 to 700 HLA-typed donors. Among the roughly 400 genotyped donors, approximately 77% belonged to the genetic ancestry cluster associated with self-reported Caucasian donors. The study aimed to test whether signatures of past pathogen exposure could be identified by cataloging public T cell receptors. The study profiled the T cell repertoires of some 610 subjects by immunosequencing and related them to cytomegalovirus serostatus. In addition to the first cohort of roughly 700 subjects, a separate validation cohort of 120 different subjects was used. To predict cytomegalovirus infection status, the study combined high-throughput TCR immunosequencing, statistical association of individual TCRs with disease status, and machine learning. In a later analysis, previously published TCR beta repertoires from 666 donors were re-analyzed and high-resolution HLA genotyping was added so that TCR occurrence patterns could be studied. Rather than using new phenotypic data, the later analysis identified candidate immune exposures from TCR beta sequences and from how often those sequences occurred across donors. To decide whether each TCR beta V gene segment behaved as functional or pseudogenic, an earlier analysis of some 570 of the donors relied on high-throughput TCR beta sequencing. Donor age, sex, ethnicity and CMV serostatus were compiled together with the repertoire data. A later genetic analysis used genome-wide SNP genotypes for about three fifths of the roughly 700 donors, treating that subset as a discovery cohort. All discovery cohort repertoires had been generated using a single sequencing platform. HLA typing included class I and class II loci at four-digit resolution. The number of donors typed differed by locus, with about 629-630 for A, B, C, DRB1 and DQB1, roughly 550 for DQA1, 600 to 610 for DPA1, and around 430 for DPB1. Roughly five DR-DQ haplotypes were treated as single units for association and clustering because of strong linkage in the cohort. On average, 235,054 unique TCR beta nucleotide sequences were sequenced per donor among roughly 430 genotyped donors of the cohort, with 15% to 20% of those sequences being non-productive.

The cohort comprised fewer than 700 healthy bone marrow donors. All cohort members were sampled while nominally healthy, although unrecorded immune exposures were likely present. The donor was CMV seronegative and was included in the group of over 300 seronegative cohort members. Each donor provided a peripheral blood sample, and peripheral blood mononuclear cells were used for TCR beta sequencing. The Qiagen DNeasy Blood Extraction Kit was used to extract genomic DNA from the blood cell samples. The library was produced with the immunoSEQ multiplex PCR assay. For the multiplex PCR, a mixture combining 60 forward primers for TCR Vbeta segments and 13 reverse primers for TCR Jbeta segments was used. The CDR3 region of rearranged TCR beta genes was amplified from genomic DNA with a multiplex PCR assay. The amplified TCR beta libraries were sequenced on the Illumina HiSeq System as 87-base-pair reads. On the study's bioinformatics: In a later analysis, some 80 million unique TCR beta chains were counted across the approximately 620 repertoires, and about 9.9 million of these chains were shared by at least two donors. A nearest-neighbor algorithm error-corrected the raw reads and collapsed the reads into unique sequences, merging closely related sequences to remove PCR and sequencing errors. CDR3 sequences were aligned to IMGT reference sequences to assign V, D and J gene segments. For a sequence to be retained, at least a six-nucleotide match to both a V gene segment and a J gene segment was required. A rearrangement counted as productive if the CDR3 had no stop codons and remained in frame with V and J, and every other rearrangement counted as non-productive. Following IMGT convention, CDR3 was defined as the stretch from the second conserved V-encoded cysteine up to the conserved J-encoded phenylalanine. The earlier analysis of 587 of the donors excluded any sequence lacking an unambiguous match to a single V gene segment. An earlier analysis of approximately 590 of the donors called V segments functional above 56.7% productive rearrangements and segregating when the between-donor standard deviation exceeded 5%. A statistical classification framework was built for diagnosing cytomegalovirus status from the catalog of TCR beta chain sequences. In a later analysis, V and J genes were assigned by comparing TCR nucleotide sequences against IMGT/GENE-DB human TR gene sequences. The TCRdist pipeline was used in a later analysis to assign CDR3 sequences and most-parsimonious VDJ recombination scenarios. In a later analysis, every TCR beta chain was defined by the combination of its CDR3 amino acid sequence and its V-gene family, and reads without a unique V-gene family were dropped. In a later analysis, fewer than 650 highly shared, low-generation-probability nucleotide sequences were removed to address suspected cross-contamination and a sequencing artifact. In a later analysis, a clonal expansion index for each public chain was calculated from normalized within-repertoire ranks of inferred template counts. A later analysis computed generation probabilities with a VDJ recombination model fitted to out-of-frame rearrangements, and checked the results against IGoR. In a later analysis, hypergeometric tests were used to score TCR-TCR, TCR-HLA and TCR-CMV co-occurrence, with a repertoire-size bias correction applied to TCR pairs. To estimate false discovery rates, a later analysis permuted the HLA or CMV assignments 20 times. In a later analysis, co-occurring TCRs were grouped using DBSCAN, and TCRdist sequence similarity was added for clustering within HLA-allele-positive subsets. Repertoires with fewer than 30,000 or more than 120,000 public chains, plus five repertoires with anomalous nucleotide sharing, were excluded from co-occurrence clustering. Here the immuneACCESS table is served through TCRdb, limited to in-frame sequences with V and J called. Missing clones are a known gap in these copies; in checked studies unresolved V genes cover under half, and the rest lacks a known reason. V, J and clone size are those of that table, while D and trimming were read from the DNA. This sample holds about 170,000 clones; approximately 75% were observed only once. The biggest ten clones account for 1.5% to 2% of the sample.

General conclusions and limits of the study: A group of highly shared sequence variants was considered likely to be a technical artifact of the sequencing pipeline. When HLA alleles, especially DR and DQ, strongly co-occurred, attributing TCR associations to individual alleles was difficult. A later genetic analysis reported fewer N-insertions in productive TCRs among donors in an Asian-associated ancestry cluster than the approximately 700-donor mean. Cytomegalovirus status was reported to be diagnosed by the classifier with high specificity and sensitivity in both the original and validation cohorts. Broadly in line with IMGT annotations, most TCR beta V segments showed up in productive rearrangements about 87% or about 30% of the time in an earlier analysis of several hundred of the donors. In a later analysis, HLA-associated TCR beta chains showed more clonal expansion and lower generation probabilities than non-associated chains that were equally common. A further reported finding was that TCR beta sequences accurately predicted the HLA-A and HLA-B alleles for most subjects in the first cohort. The presence/absence analyses assumed that sequencing depth was roughly uniform across donors, and that assumption may not be true. Because counts were too low, about 18 rarely observed V segments, including chromosome 9 orphons, were excluded from the earlier analysis of a few hundred of the donors. In a later analysis, most CMV-associated TCR beta chains were found to appear HLA-restricted, with HLA associations seemingly driven largely by CMV exposure. The only immune exposure information available for the cohort was CMV serostatus. In a later analysis, the rate of TCR association differed among HLA loci, with DRB1 alleles having the most associated TCRs and HLA-C alleles having the fewest. The 87-base-pair reads could not distinguish some IMGT-functional V segments, including TRBV6-2 and TRBV6-3, so those segments were excluded. At a false discovery rate of 0.05, a later analysis linked 16,000 or so TCR beta sequences to specific HLA alleles. In a later genetic analysis, a missense DCLRE1C variant was associated with V-gene and J-gene trimming of TCR beta chains, and the association was replicated in an independent cohort. Three of the identified cytomegalovirus-associated TCR beta chains were confirmed in vitro to be specific for cytomegalovirus antigens. Most TCR sequences were observed very rarely across donors, whereas some public TCRs were present in many individuals. The cohort was sequenced for TCR beta chains only, and without alpha or paired-chain data the features that could be detected were limited. Correlated functional status among segregating V segments might be attributable to linkage disequilibrium, but an unknown experimental factor could not be ruled out. A later analysis reported that several top co-occurrence clusters appeared linked to parvovirus B19, influenza, CMV and Epstein-Barr virus. The authors suggested that the approach could potentially be extended to other disease states and immunological phenotypes. HLA typing was unavailable for some donors at each locus, so association tests used only the typed subset. The study listed approximately 150 TCR beta chains as associated with cytomegalovirus.

V was cut back by 4 bases and J by 3 bases, leaving a gap of 17 bases between them. There are 16 amino acids in the CDR3, from cysteine to phenylalanine inclusive. Kept here is only the CDR3 DNA, which spans 48 bases and is read in frame from base 1. Based on the germline V gene (reference sequence), the CDR1 and CDR2 sequences are SGHNT and YYREEE. Worth noting for this clone: The specificity of this receptor is unknown. Nothing much larger sits one base from this clone, and base qualities are not available.

The sequenced sample consisted of PBMCs. Here the chain combines TRBV5-4 and TRBJ1-3, and perhaps TRBD1 as D gene, on 6 matching bases. The clonotype originates from a woman between 18 and 29 years old in good health and CMV-seronegative. The encoded CDR3 is CASSRDAGAGGNTIYF. The DNA sequence is TGTGCCAGCAGCCGGGATGCGGGGGCAGGTGGAAACACCATATATTTT.